This entry lists 28 T cell receptor beta chains sequenced from one sample in a study of blood T cell repertoires in COVID-19. This table comes from immunoSEQ multiplex PCR, and its TCRdb copy is limited to in-frame clones, with some not included. Of 100,000 or so clones listed, around 79% were seen once; the top ten hold nearly 25%. Material: peripheral blood. All receptors come from a human donor in a cohort sampled during active COVID-19.

The chain couples TRBV19 to TRBJ2-7; weak D call: TRBD2 (5 bases). The germline CDR1 and CDR2 sequences are LNHDA and SQIVND (reference sequence). The CDR3 runs to 15 residues. Trimming shortened V by 5 bases and J by 0 bases, and 14 bases separated the two germline ends. The CDR3 sequence is CASSPRTGSSYEQYF. The CDR3 DNA follows: TGTGCCAGTAGTCCACGGACGGGGAGCTCCTACGAGCAGTACTTC.

This clone was detected only a few times. The chain's CDR3 is CASSQEVRKSNQPQHF. As DNA, the CDR3 is TGTGCCAGCAGCCAAGAGGTGCGGAAGAGCAATCAGCCCCAGCATTTT. V gene TRBV4-2 combines with J gene TRBJ1-5, with D unclear. The CDR3 loop spans 16 amino acids. Germline lookup yields CDR1 LGHNA and CDR2 YNFKEQ. The ends were cut back, 0 bases at V and 1 base at J, with 10 bases in the middle.

The chain couples TRBV28 to TRBJ1-4; possible D gene TRBD1, 5 bases. This CDR3 has 15 amino acids. The germline V gene encodes CDR1 MDHEN and CDR2 SYDVKM. V was trimmed by 2 bases and J by 6 bases, leaving 13 bases between them. CDR3 DNA: TGTGCCAGCAGTTTAAGTTACAGGAGGGATGAAAAACTGTTTTTT. Its translation: CASSLSYRRDEKLFF.

The chain carries TRBV6-5 and TRBJ1-2; TRBD1 matches 8 bases. With V trimmed by 2 bases and J by 7 bases, 6 bases remained unmatched. The length of the CDR3 is 14 residues. The germline CDR1 and CDR2 sequences are MNHEY and SVGAGI. CDR3 bases: TGTGCCAGCAGTTACGAACAGGGGGTGAGTGGCTACACCTTC. Its protein is CASSYEQGVSGYTF.

This clone was counted only a few times. The chain recombines TRBV5-1 with TRBJ1-2, with TRBD1 matching over 7 bases. The germline V gene encodes CDR1 SGHRS and CDR2 YFSETQ. J was trimmed by 8 bases and V by 4 bases; bases with no gene match: 8. The CDR3 sequence is 13 residues long. DNA of the CDR3: TGCGCCAGCAGCCAAGACAGGGTCGGCGGCTACACCTTC. Its protein is CASSQDRVGGYTF.

The gene calls are TRBV10-2 and TRBJ2-5; tentatively, D is TRBD2 (5 bases). Trimming took 6 bases from V and 5 from J, leaving 19 bases between them. CDR1 is WSHSY, CDR2 SAAADI, per germline. This CDR3 is built from 15 residues. Here the CDR3 reads CASRSGLAGVETQYF. CDR3 bases: TGCGCCAGCAGGAGCGGTCTAGCAGGCGTGGAGACCCAGTACTTC.

The rearrangement uses TRBV19 and TRBJ1-1; the D gene is possibly TRBD1 (5 bases). With 7 bases removed from V and 1 base from J, the gap between germline ends came to 7 bases. Per germline, CDR1 LNHDA and CDR2 SQIVND (reference sequence). The CDR3 is made up of 12 amino acids. The CDR3 reads CASTTGNTEAFF. In DNA, the CDR3 is TGTGCCAGTACCACAGGGAACACTGAAGCTTTCTTT.

The chain employs TRBV18 and TRBJ2-1, with 14 bases matching TRBD2. Germline values: CDR1 KGHSH, CDR2 LQKENI. V dropped 0 bases and J dropped 13; count of bases not matched to a gene: 2. The CDR3 loop spans 14 amino acids. The DNA for the CDR3 is TGTGCCAGCTCACCACCTGGGACTAGCGGGAGCCAGTTCTTC. Translating it yields CASSPPGTSGSQFF.

CDR3 DNA: TGTGCCAGTAGTATACGGGGGGGAACGTTTGGGGCCAACAATGAGCAGTTCTTC. Translated: CASSIRGGTFGANNEQFF. The chain links TRBV19 to TRBJ2-1; 8 bases line up with TRBD2. The V and J ends lost 2 bases and 5 bases, in that order; junction bases with no gene match: 14. There are 18 residues in the CDR3. Germline lookup yields CDR1 LNHDA and CDR2 SQIVND (reference sequence).

The rearrangement uses TRBV13 and TRBJ2-1; 9 nucleotides match TRBD1. The V and J ends lost 4 bases and 5 bases, in that order; junction bases with no gene match: 6. Germline V gene data show CDR1 as PRHDT and CDR2 as FYEKMQ (reference sequence). This CDR3 is 15 amino acids long. CDR3 loop: CASSSGQGIDNEQFF. DNA for the CDR3: TGTGCCAGCAGCTCAGGACAGGGGATTGACAATGAGCAGTTCTTC.

The chain recombines TRBV15 with TRBJ2-2; TRBD2 agrees at 7 bases. Germline V gene sequence: CDR1 LNHNV, CDR2 YYDKDF (reference sequence). The CDR3 sequence is 14 residues long. J was trimmed by 7 bases and V by 8 bases; bases with no gene match: 10. The CDR3 nucleotides are TGTGCCACCGGTGGGCGGGAGTACTTCGGGGAGCTGTTTTTT. It is translated as CATGGREYFGELFF.

This chain uses TRBV1 with TRBJ2-7; the table assigns TRBD2, which was not confirmed against the DNA. TRBV1 is a pseudogene locus. The CDR3 extends over 18 amino acids. CDR3 region: CTSSDPPSGGRGLGEQYF. The CDR3 DNA sequence: TGCACCAGCAGCGATCCTCCTAGCGGAGGGAGGGGATTGGGGGAGCAGTACTTC.

The chain combines TRBV28 with TRBJ2-7; unclear D gene. The CDR3 is made up of 12 amino acids. V shed 3 bases and J shed 3 bases, with 6 bases lying between them. CDR1 is MDHEN and CDR2 is SYDVKM in the germline V gene. This CDR3 is CASSFSVYEQYF. CDR3 sequence (DNA): TGTGCCAGCAGTTTCTCGGTCTACGAGCAGTACTTC.

This sequence joins TRBV30 and TRBJ1-3; D possibly corresponds to TRBD1 (6 bases). V lost 8 bases and J 0 bases, leaving 14 bases between the germline ends. Germline CDR1 GTSNPN, CDR2 SVGIG (reference sequence). The length of the CDR3 is 14 residues. The CDR3 DNA is TGTGCCGGGGGCCGAACGATCTCTGGAAACACCATATATTTT. Translated, it gives CAGGRTISGNTIYF.

V is TRBV9 and J is TRBJ2-1; TRBD2 matches 7 bases. V lost 0 bases and J lost 4; bases outside the gene matches: 4. Looked up from germline, CDR1 is SGDLS and CDR2 is YYNGEE. This CDR3 is built from 15 residues. The CDR3 sequence is CASSVATGGYNEQFF. The CDR3 nucleotides read TGTGCCAGCAGCGTAGCTACGGGAGGTTACAATGAGCAGTTCTTC.

The chain carries TRBV24-1 and TRBJ1-5, with unresolved D. CDR1 KGHDR and CDR2 SFDVKD come from the germline V gene. V shed 0 bases and J shed 4 bases, with 6 bases lying between them. The CDR3 covers 14 residues. DNA for the CDR3: TGTGCCACCAGTGATTTGCGGGGTAATCAGCCCCAGCATTTT. Protein: CATSDLRGNQPQHF.

This clone was picked up a small number of times. The chain uses TRBV9 and TRBJ2-1, with 10 bases fitting TRBD2. Trimming removed 0 bases from V and 8 bases from J; junction bases left unmatched: 11. This CDR3 comprises 17 residues. Germline-derived CDR1 and CDR2 are SGDLS and YYNGEE. CDR3 coding DNA: TGTGCCAGCAGCGTAGCCCCCTCGGCTAGCGGGAGTTATGAGCAGTTCTTC. It encodes CASSVAPSASGSYEQFF.

This chain connects TRBV7-3 to TRBJ2-5; D might be TRBD2 (6 bases). Germline V gene lookup returns CDR1 SGHTA and CDR2 FQGTGA. V gave up 0 bases and J gave up 7 bases, with 15 bases separating them. The CDR3 length is 15 residues. The CDR3 here is CASSLTGEEVGTQYF. As DNA, the CDR3 is TGTGCCAGCAGCTTAACTGGGGAGGAGGTGGGGACCCAGTACTTC.

The chain uses TRBV12-3 or TRBV12-4 and TRBJ2-7; TRBD1 agrees at 7 bases. The junction had 7 bases not matched to a gene; V was cut back by 2 bases and J by 9 bases. This CDR3 is 13 amino acids long. CDR3 nucleotide sequence: TGTGCCAGCAGTTTAAGGCAGGGGGATGGGCAGTACTTC. It translates to CASSLRQGDGQYF.

The chain couples TRBV7-8 to TRBJ2-5; D is perhaps TRBD1 (6 bases). CDR3 size: 14 residues. Trimming took 6 bases from V and 0 from J, leaving 11 bases between them. The germline gives CDR1 SGHVS, CDR2 FQNEAQ. The chain's CDR3 is CASRRRDNQETQYF. The CDR3 region has the DNA TGTGCCAGCAGGCGACGGGACAACCAAGAGACCCAGTACTTC. The full variable domain, its missing parts supplied by reference TRBV7-8 and TRBJ2-5, is GAGVSQSPRYKVAKRGQDVALRCDPISGHVSLFWYQQALGQGPEFLTYFQNEAQLDKSGLPSDRFFAERPEGSVSTLKIQRTQQEDSAVYLCASRRRDNQETQYFGPGTRLLVL.

CDR3 in DNA: TGCGCCAGCAGCTTCCGGGGACAGGGGGCGGTTAACTATGGCTACACCTTC. It yields the protein CASSFRGQGAVNYGYTF. The V gene is TRBV5-1, the J gene TRBJ1-2; the match to TRBD1 covers 12 bases. Looked up from germline, CDR1 is SGHRS and CDR2 is YFSETQ. With V trimmed by 2 bases and J by 1 base, 6 bases remained unmatched. The CDR3 length is 17 residues.

This clone turned up a few times. This chain joins TRBV3-1 (or the pseudogene TRBV3-2) and TRBJ2-7, with no clear D. Germline values: CDR1 LGHDT, CDR2 YNNKEL (reference sequence). This CDR3 is 12 amino acids long. Between the trimmed V and J ends, which lost 0 bases and 8 bases, there was a span of 8 bases. The CDR3 DNA reads TGTGCCAGCAGCCAAGATCGTTTTAAGCAGTACTTC. Its protein product is CASSQDRFKQYF.

The DNA for the CDR3 is TGTGCCTGGAGCAACTCAGGGGCTTCTGGAAACACCATATATTTT. Encoded protein: CAWSNSGASGNTIYF. The rearrangement joins TRBV30 to TRBJ1-3, with a possible D match to TRBD1 (6 bases). V was pared by 3 bases and J by 1 base, with 13 bases between. This CDR3 comprises 15 residues. Germline V gene data show CDR1 as GTSNPN and CDR2 as SVGIG (reference sequence).

V and J are TRBV18 and TRBJ2-7; no clear D. Trimming shortened V by 3 bases and J by 6 bases, and 12 bases separated the two germline ends. The CDR3 spans 13 residues. The germline CDR1 and CDR2 sequences are KGHSH and LQKENI. The CDR3 region is CASSPAADLEQYF. As DNA, the CDR3 is TGTGCCAGCTCACCGGCGGCGGATCTCGAGCAGTACTTC.

The gene calls are TRBV30 and TRBJ2-1; D possibly corresponds to TRBD1 (6 bases). The CDR3 totals 13 residues. Germline V CDR1 and CDR2: GTSNPN, SVGIG (reference sequence). Trimming removed 4 bases at V and 8 bases at J, with 15 bases between. The CDR3 spells CAWNYQGTHEQFF. The DNA of the CDR3 is TGTGCCTGGAACTATCAGGGGACCCATGAGCAGTTCTTC.

This clone is a singleton in its sample. CDR3 in DNA: TGTGCCACCAGTGATGCCGGGGGCGGGGGGACAGATACGCAGTATTTT. This encodes CATSDAGGGGTDTQYF. J is TRBJ2-3 and V is TRBV24-1, with 8 bases that match TRBD2. Germline V lookup: CDR1 KGHDR, CDR2 SFDVKD. Trimming at V came to 3 bases and at J to 3 bases, leaving 7 bases not matched to a gene. The CDR3 contains 16 residues.

This clone was counted between two and nine times. Other DNA sequences from this sample encode an identical CDR3 as well. This CDR3 is CASSSIQGAANEKLFF. CDR3 sequence (DNA): TGTGCCAGCAGCTCAATACAGGGGGCGGCTAATGAAAAACTGTTTTTT. The chain employs TRBV5-6 and TRBJ1-4, with 9 nucleotides matching TRBD1. Germline V lookup: CDR1 SGHDT, CDR2 YYEEEE. The trim removed 3 bases at V and 3 bases at J, leaving 6 bases unmatched. The length of the CDR3 is 16 residues.

This chain joins TRBV5-1 and TRBJ2-7, with 7 bases aligning to TRBD1. The CDR3 length is 14 residues. Per the germline V gene, CDR1 is SGHRS and CDR2 is YFSETQ. V trimming: 3 bases; J trimming: 3 bases; junction bases outside the gene matches: 6. The CDR3 loop is CASSYDREGYEQYF. CDR3 DNA: TGCGCCAGCAGCTACGACAGGGAAGGCTACGAGCAGTACTTC.